This TCR beta chain was recorded in a study of memory CD4+ T cells and cytomegalovirus serostatus. Across the study: This sample comes from healthy Belgian adults, 9 CMV seropositive, some 22 seronegative.

Germline V gives CDR1 SSHAT, CDR2 FNYEAQ (reference sequence). Trimming took 1 base from V and 4 from J, leaving 10 bases between them. This CDR3 region has 14 residues. Study-level findings and limits: About two fifths of the roughly 150 known CMV-associated TCRbeta sequences appeared in CD4+ memory. Median bootstrapped AUC for CMV status was about 0.96 originally, approximately 0.93 US-trained.

In the original processing: After removing out-of-frame reads, over 2 million distinct TCRbeta sequences remained. The assay was immunoSEQ multiplex PCR, and TCRdb's table has in-frame clones only and misses some. That table is the source of V, J and clone size, and D and trimming were worked out from the DNA. The table shows about 57,000 clones, with around 80% occurring only once. The sort gate was single viable CD3+CD4+CD8-CD45RO+ cells for memory CD4+ T cells. A note on this clone: Antigen specificity is unknown.

This TCR was sampled from an adult in good health and CMV-seronegative. Material for sequencing was memory CD4+ T cells from blood. The chain joins TRBV7-7 to TRBJ2-5, with D maybe TRBD2 (6 bases). The CDR3 DNA reads TGTGCCAGCAGCTTAGTAGGGACTGGAGAGACCCAGTACTTC. It encodes CASSLVGTGETQYF.